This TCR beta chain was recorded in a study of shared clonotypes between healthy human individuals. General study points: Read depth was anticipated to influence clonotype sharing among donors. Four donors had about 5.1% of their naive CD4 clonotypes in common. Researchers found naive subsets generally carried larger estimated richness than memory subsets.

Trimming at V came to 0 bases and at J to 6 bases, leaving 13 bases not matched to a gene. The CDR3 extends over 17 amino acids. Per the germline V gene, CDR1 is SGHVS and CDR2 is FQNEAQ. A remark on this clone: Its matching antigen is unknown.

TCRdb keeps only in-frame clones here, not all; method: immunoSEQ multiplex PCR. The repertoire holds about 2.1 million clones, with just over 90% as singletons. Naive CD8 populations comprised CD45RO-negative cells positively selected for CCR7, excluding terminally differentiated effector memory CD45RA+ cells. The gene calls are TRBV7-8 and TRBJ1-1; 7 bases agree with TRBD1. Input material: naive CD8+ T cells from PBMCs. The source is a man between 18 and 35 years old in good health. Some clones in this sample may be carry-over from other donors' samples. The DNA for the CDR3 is TGTGCCAGCAGCTTAGCGCCAGGCGAGGGGGCGGCCGCTGAAGCTTTCTTT. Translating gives CASSLAPGEGAAAEAFF.